These 14 T cell receptor beta chains share one sample of origin, sequenced in a study of Ad26.COV2.S vaccination and SARS-CoV-2 variants. TCRdb's copy holds only in-frame clones and misses some; the assay was immunoSEQ multiplex PCR. The sample holds about 350,000 clones, roughly 90% seen once. Treatment described: some 19 received Ad26.COV2.S at low or high dose, single or two shots; about five received placebo; per-sample allocation not given. Samples were taken on day 63 after the first vaccine or placebo injection. The source material was peripheral blood, sampled in a trial of Ad26.COV2.S vaccine versus placebo. The receptors were gathered from a person aged 18-65 years who received the Ad26.COV2.S COVID-19 vaccine or a placebo.

V usage is TRBV28 and J usage is TRBJ2-1; 8 bases align to TRBD2. The V segment lost 2 bases and the J segment 4 bases; nucleotides outside the gene matches: 7. Germline CDR1 reads MDHEN; CDR2 reads SYDVKM. The length of the CDR3 is 16 residues. CDR3 sequence reads: CASSLAETSVYNEQFF. CDR3 nucleotide sequence: TGTGCCAGCAGTTTAGCAGAGACTAGCGTTTACAATGAGCAGTTCTTC.

V usage is TRBV19 and J usage is TRBJ2-5; the match to TRBD1 covers 10 bases. Germline V lookup: CDR1 LNHDA, CDR2 SQIVND (reference sequence). The trim removed 6 bases at V and 2 bases at J, leaving 9 bases unmatched. This CDR3 has 16 residues. The CDR3 loop reads CASSRPGDRGQETQYF. CDR3 in DNA: TGTGCCAGTAGCCGCCCCGGGGACAGGGGACAAGAGACCCAGTACTTC.

The gene calls are TRBV14 and TRBJ2-7; unclear D gene. The length of the CDR3 is 13 residues. V was trimmed by 4 bases and J by 6 bases, leaving 13 bases between them. Germline lookup yields CDR1 SGHDN and CDR2 FVKESK. In DNA, the CDR3 is TGTGCCAGCAGCCTCCTCCTAACTGGCGAGCAGTACTTC. Protein: CASSLLLTGEQYF.

The chain carries TRBV5-4 and TRBJ2-1, with TRBD2 matching over 12 bases. V shed 4 bases, J shed 4 bases, and the junction held 6 bases outside the gene matches. The CDR3 contains 16 residues. From germline, CDR1 is SGHNT and CDR2 YYREEE (reference sequence). The CDR3 region is CASSKGLAGPYNEQFF. The CDR3, as DNA: TGTGCCAGCAGCAAGGGACTAGCGGGTCCGTACAATGAGCAGTTCTTC.

The DNA of the CDR3 is TGTGCCAGCAGCAATATTTCACCCCTCCACTTT. It codes for CASSNISPLHF. The chain combines TRBV28 with TRBJ1-6; D gene uncertain. CDR1 and CDR2 (germline): MDHEN, SYDVKM. V lost 6 bases and J 9 bases, leaving 6 bases between the germline ends. The CDR3 consists of 11 residues.

The V gene is TRBV18, the J gene TRBJ1-1; D possibly corresponds to TRBD1 (6 bases). V was trimmed by 2 bases and J by 5 bases, leaving 15 bases between them. The CDR3 loop spans 15 amino acids. Germline V gene sequence: CDR1 KGHSH, CDR2 LQKENI. The CDR3 spells CASSPSRGERTEAFF. Written as DNA, the CDR3 is TGTGCCAGCTCACCAAGTAGGGGGGAAAGGACTGAAGCTTTCTTT.

The V call is TRBV29-1, the J call TRBJ1-1; D is possibly TRBD1 (5 bases). This CDR3 comprises 12 residues. Looked up from germline, CDR1 is SQVTM and CDR2 is ANQGSEA. Trimming pared 2 bases from V and 6 bases from J, leaving 10 bases between. The DNA of the CDR3 is TGCAGCGTTGAATGGGGGAAAGCTGAAGCTTTCTTT. Translating it yields CSVEWGKAEAFF.

The J gene is TRBJ2-3, the V gene TRBV19, with no clear D. Germline assignment: CDR1 LNHDA and CDR2 SQIVND (reference sequence). The ends were cut back, 4 bases at V and 3 bases at J, with 8 bases in the middle. This CDR3 spans 13 amino acids. The chain's CDR3 is CASSTSLTDTQYF. The CDR3 DNA sequence: TGTGCCAGTAGTACGAGTTTGACAGATACGCAGTATTTT.

This clone came up once. This chain connects TRBV29-1 to TRBJ2-5, with 9 bases identical to TRBD1. Trimming took 2 bases from V and 6 from J; bases not matched to a gene: 7. Germline CDR1 is SQVTM and CDR2 is ANQGSEA. The CDR3 is 14 amino acids. CDR3 nucleotides: TGCAGCGTTGAACGCGGACAGGGGACGAAGACCCAGTACTTC. It codes for CSVERGQGTKTQYF.

The chain carries TRBV2 and TRBJ1-4, with 8 bases that match TRBD1. With 3 bases clipped from V and 8 bases from J, the junction kept 5 bases outside the gene matches. Germline V gene data show CDR1 as SNHLY and CDR2 as FYNNEI. This CDR3 spans 14 amino acids. The CDR3 sequence is CASSEGDRKEKLFF. The CDR3 DNA sequence: TGTGCCAGCAGTGAGGGGGACAGGAAGGAAAAACTGTTTTTT.

Only one count was recorded for this clone. J is TRBJ1-2 and V is TRBV2, with a weak D call TRBD1 (5 bases). Trimming pared 6 bases from V and 3 bases from J, leaving 20 bases between. CDR1 is SNHLY and CDR2 is FYNNEI in the germline V gene. The length of the CDR3 is 16 residues. CDR3 DNA sequence: TGTGCCAGCAGCGAGGGGAGGCTAAACCCTTACTATGGCTACACCTTC. This sequence encodes CASSEGRLNPYYGYTF.

The chain has TRBV7-2 and TRBJ2-1, with no clear D. Germline lookup yields CDR1 SGHTA and CDR2 FQGNSA. The V and J ends lost 5 bases and 9 bases respectively, with 11 bases between them. CDR3 size: 12 residues. The CDR3 loop is CASSARFLEQFF. CDR3 nucleotides: TGTGCCAGCAGCGCCCGTTTCCTTGAGCAGTTCTTC.

In its sample, this clone was seen once. This chain connects TRBV30 to TRBJ2-3; no reliable D call. There are 11 residues in the CDR3. Trimming cost V 5 bases and J 6 bases, with 9 bases left between them. CDR1 and CDR2 (germline): GTSNPN, SVGIG (reference sequence). Here the CDR3 DNA reads TGTGCCTGGGCAAACGGGGATACGCAGTATTTT. It yields the protein CAWANGDTQYF. Together with reference TRBV30 and TRBJ2-3, the CDR3 gives the full variable domain: SQTIHQWPATLVQPVGSPLSLECTVEGTSNPNLYWYRQAAGRGLQLLFYSVGIGQISSEVPQNLSASRPQDRQFILSSKKLLLSDSGFYLCAWANGDTQYFGPGTRLTVL.

The table lists this clone with a count of one. The V and J genes are TRBV7-9 and TRBJ2-1; 11 positions match TRBD1. Germline V gene sequence: CDR1 SEHNR, CDR2 FQNEAQ (reference sequence). V trimming: 5 bases; J trimming: 0 bases; junction bases outside the gene matches: 9. CDR3 length: 18 amino acids. The CDR3 sequence is CASSGRTGGSSSYNEQFF. The CDR3 nucleotides read TGTGCCAGCAGCGGCCGGACAGGGGGCTCCAGCTCCTACAATGAGCAGTTCTTC. The full variable domain, in which reference TRBV7-9 and TRBJ2-1 provide the parts outside the CDR3, is DTGVSQNPRHKITKRGQNVTFRCDPISEHNRLYWYRQTLGQGPEFLTYFQNEAQLEKSRLLSDRFSAERPKGSFSTLEIQRTEQGDSAMYLCASSGRTGGSSSYNEQFFGPGTRLTVL.